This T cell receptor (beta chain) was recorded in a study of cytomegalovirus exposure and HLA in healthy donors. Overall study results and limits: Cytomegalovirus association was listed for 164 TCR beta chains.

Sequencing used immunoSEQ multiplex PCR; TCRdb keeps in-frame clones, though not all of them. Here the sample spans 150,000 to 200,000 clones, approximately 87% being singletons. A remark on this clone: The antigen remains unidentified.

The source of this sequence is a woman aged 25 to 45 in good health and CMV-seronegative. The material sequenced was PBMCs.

CDR3 nucleotides: TGTGCCAGCAGCTTGGCCGGAGGGAGGTTTGTGGGCAGCACTGAAGCTTTCTTT. Translating it yields CASSLAGGRFVGSTEAFF. The rearrangement links TRBV5-6 to TRBJ1-1; D is undetermined. The germline V gene has CDR1 SGHDT and CDR2 YYEEEE. Trimming took off 0 bases at V and 4 bases at J, with 22 bases between the two ends. This CDR3 comprises 18 residues.